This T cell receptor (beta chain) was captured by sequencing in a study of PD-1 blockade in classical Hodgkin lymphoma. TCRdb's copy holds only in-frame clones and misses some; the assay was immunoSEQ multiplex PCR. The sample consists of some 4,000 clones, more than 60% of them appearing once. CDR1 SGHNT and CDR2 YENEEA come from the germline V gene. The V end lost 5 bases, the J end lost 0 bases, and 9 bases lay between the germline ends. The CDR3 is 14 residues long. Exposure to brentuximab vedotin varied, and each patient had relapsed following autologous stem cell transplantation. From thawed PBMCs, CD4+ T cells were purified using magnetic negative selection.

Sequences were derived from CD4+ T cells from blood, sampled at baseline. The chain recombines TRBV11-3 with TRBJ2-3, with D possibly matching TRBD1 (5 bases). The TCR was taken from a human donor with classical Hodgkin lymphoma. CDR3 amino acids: CASSPTASTDTQYF. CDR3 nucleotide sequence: TGTGCCAGCAGCCCGACAGCGAGCACAGATACGCAGTATTTT.